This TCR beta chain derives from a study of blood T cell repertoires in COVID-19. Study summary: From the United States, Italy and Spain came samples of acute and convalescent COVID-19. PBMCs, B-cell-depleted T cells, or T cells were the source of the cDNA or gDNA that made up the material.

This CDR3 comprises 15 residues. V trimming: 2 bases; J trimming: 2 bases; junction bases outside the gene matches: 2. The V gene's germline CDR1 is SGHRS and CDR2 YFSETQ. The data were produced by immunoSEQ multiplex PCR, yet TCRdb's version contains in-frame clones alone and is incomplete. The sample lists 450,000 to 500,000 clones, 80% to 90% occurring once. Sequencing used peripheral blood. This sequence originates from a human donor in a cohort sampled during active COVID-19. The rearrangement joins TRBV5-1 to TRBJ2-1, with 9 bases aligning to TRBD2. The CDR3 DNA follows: TGCGCCAGCAGCTTTACTAGCGGGCCCTACAATGAGCAGTTCTTC. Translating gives CASSFTSGPYNEQFF.